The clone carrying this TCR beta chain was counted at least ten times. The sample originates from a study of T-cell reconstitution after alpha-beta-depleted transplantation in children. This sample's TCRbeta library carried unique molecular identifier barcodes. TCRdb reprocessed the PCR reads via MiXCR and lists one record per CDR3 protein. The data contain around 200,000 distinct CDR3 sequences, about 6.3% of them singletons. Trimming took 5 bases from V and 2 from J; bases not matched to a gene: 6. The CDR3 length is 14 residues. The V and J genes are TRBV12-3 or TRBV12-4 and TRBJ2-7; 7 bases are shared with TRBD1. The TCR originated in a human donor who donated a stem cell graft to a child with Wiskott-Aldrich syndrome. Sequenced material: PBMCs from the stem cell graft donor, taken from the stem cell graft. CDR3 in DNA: TGTGCCAGCAGTCTAACAGGGGACGCCTACGAGCAGTACTTC. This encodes CASSLTGDAYEQYF.